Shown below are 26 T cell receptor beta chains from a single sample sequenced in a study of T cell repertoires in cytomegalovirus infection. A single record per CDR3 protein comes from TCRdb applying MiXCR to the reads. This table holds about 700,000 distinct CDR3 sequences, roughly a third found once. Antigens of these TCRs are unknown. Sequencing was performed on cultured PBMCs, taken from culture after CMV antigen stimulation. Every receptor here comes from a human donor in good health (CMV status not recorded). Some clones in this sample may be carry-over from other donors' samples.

The CDR3 bases are TGCAGTGCCCCGGGGGAAGTCGAGCAGTACTTC. Translated: CSAPGEVEQYF. The chain links TRBV20-1 to TRBJ2-7; a possible D gene is TRBD2 (6 bases). V was shortened by 6 bases and J by 6 bases, with 12 bases between the two germline ends. Germline loops: CDR1 DFQATT, CDR2 SNEGSKA (reference sequence). The CDR3 is 11 residues long.

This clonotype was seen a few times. In DNA form, the CDR3 reads TGTGCCAGCAGCTTAGATACGGCAGGGGCACACACCATATATTTT. It codes for CASSLDTAGAHTIYF. The chain has TRBV11-2 and TRBJ1-3, with D possibly TRBD1 on 6 matching bases. Germline V gene lookup returns CDR1 SGHAT and CDR2 FQNNGV. The V end was cut by 0 bases, the J end by 8 bases, with 14 bases between. The CDR3 totals 15 residues.

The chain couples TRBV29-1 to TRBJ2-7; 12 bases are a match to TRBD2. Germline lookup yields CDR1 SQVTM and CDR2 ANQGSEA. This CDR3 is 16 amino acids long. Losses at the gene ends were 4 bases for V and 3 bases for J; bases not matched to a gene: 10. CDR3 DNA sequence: TGCAGCGTTGTTCTAGCGGGAGGGCCGGGCGGCTACGAGCAGTACTTC. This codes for CSVVLAGGPGGYEQYF.

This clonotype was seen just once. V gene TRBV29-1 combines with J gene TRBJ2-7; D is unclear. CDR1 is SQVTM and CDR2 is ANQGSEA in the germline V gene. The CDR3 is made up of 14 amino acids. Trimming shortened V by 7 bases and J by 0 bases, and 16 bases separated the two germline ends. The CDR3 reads CSAKGRKSSYEQYF. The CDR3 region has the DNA TGCAGCGCCAAGGGCCGAAAAAGCTCCTACGAGCAGTACTTC.

The chain's CDR3 is CASSLDPLDFSYNEQFF. The CDR3 bases are TGCGCCAGCAGCCTAGACCCCCTCGATTTCTCCTACAATGAGCAGTTCTTC. J is TRBJ2-1 and V is TRBV4-1; D remains ambiguous. CDR1 and CDR2 from the germline V gene are MGHRA and YSYEKL. CDR3 size: 17 residues. V lost 4 bases and J lost 0, with 16 bases in between.

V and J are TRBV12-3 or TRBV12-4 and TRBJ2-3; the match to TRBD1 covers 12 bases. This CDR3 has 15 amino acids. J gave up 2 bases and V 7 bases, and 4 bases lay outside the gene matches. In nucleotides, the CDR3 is TGTGCCAGCACCAGGGACAGGGGGCTCACAGATACGCAGTATTTT. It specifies CASTRDRGLTDTQYF.

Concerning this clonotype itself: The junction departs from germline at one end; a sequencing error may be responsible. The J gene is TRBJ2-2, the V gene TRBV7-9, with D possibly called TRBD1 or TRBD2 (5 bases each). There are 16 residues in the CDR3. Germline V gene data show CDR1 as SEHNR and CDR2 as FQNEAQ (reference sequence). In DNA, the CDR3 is TGTGCCAGCAGCCCCAAGGGGAGCGCTAACATCGGGGAGCTGTTTTTT. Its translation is CASSPKGSANIGELFF. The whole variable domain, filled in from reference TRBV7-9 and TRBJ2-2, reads DTGVSQNPRHKITKRGQNVTFRCDPISEHNRLYWYRQTLGQGPEFLTYFQNEAQLEKSRLLSDRFSAERPKGSFSTLEIQRTEQGDSAMYLCASSPKGSANIGELFFGEGSRLTVL.

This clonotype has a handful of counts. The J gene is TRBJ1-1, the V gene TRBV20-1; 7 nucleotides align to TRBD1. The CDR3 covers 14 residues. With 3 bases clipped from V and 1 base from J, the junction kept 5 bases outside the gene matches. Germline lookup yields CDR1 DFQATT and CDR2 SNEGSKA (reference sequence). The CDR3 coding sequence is TGCAGTGCTAGGTTGGACAGGCCGAACACTGAAGCTTTCTTT. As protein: CSARLDRPNTEAFF.

CDR3 loop: CASSQVVSLPPEKLFF. DNA for the CDR3: TGTGCCAGCAGCCAAGTGGTGAGCCTCCCACCGGAAAAACTGTTTTTT. V usage is TRBV14 and J usage is TRBJ1-4; D unclear. Germline assignment: CDR1 SGHDN and CDR2 FVKESK. There are 16 residues in the CDR3. The ends were cut back, 1 base at V and 8 bases at J, with 17 bases in the middle.

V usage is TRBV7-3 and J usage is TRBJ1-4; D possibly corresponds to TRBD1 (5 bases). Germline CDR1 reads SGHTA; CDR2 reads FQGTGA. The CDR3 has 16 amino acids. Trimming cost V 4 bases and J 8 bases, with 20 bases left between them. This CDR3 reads CASSSKMGKEGEKLFF. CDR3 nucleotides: TGTGCCAGCAGCTCCAAAATGGGGAAGGAGGGGGAAAAACTGTTTTTT.

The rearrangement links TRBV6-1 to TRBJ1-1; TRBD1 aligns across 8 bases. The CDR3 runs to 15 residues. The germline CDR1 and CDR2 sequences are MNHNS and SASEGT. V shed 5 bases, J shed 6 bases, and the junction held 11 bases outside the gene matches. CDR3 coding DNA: TGTGCCAGCAGTCGCATGACAGGGGTTAGCGCTGAAGCTTTCTTT. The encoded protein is CASSRMTGVSAEAFF.

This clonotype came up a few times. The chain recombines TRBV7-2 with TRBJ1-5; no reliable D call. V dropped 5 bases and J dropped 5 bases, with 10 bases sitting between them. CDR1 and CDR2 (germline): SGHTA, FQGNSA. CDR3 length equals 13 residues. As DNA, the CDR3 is TGTGCCAGCAGCCTTTTATTGGATCAGCCCCAGCATTTT. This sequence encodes CASSLLLDQPQHF. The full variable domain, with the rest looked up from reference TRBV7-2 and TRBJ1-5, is GAGVSQSPSNKVTEKGKDVELRCDPISGHTALYWYRQSLGQGLEFLIYFQGNSAPDKSGLPSDRFSAERTGGSVSTLTIQRTQQEDSAVYLCASSLLLDQPQHFGDGTRLSIL.

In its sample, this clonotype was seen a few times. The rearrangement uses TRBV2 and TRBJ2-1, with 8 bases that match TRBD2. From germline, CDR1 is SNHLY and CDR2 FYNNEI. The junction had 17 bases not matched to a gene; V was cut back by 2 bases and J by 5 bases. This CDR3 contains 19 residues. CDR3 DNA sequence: TGTGCCAGCAGTGAACGACGGCGGGGGGCCCCGGCTGGAGACAATGAGCAGTTCTTC. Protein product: CASSERRRGAPAGDNEQFF.

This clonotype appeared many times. CDR3 region: CASSQMGGYTDTQYF. The DNA for the CDR3 is TGTGCCAGCAGCCAGATGGGGGGGTACACAGATACGCAGTATTTT. This chain links TRBV7-2 with TRBJ2-3, with 7 nucleotides matching TRBD2. Looked up from germline, CDR1 is SGHTA and CDR2 is FQGNSA. The CDR3 length is 15 residues. V shed 5 bases and J 2 bases; nucleotides not matched to a gene: 7. The full variable domain, in which reference TRBV7-2 and TRBJ2-3 provide the parts outside the CDR3, is GAGVSQSPSNKVTEKGKDVELRCDPISGHTALYWYRQSLGQGLEFLIYFQGNSAPDKSGLPSDRFSAERTGGSVSTLTIQRTQQEDSAVYLCASSQMGGYTDTQYFGPGTRLTVL.

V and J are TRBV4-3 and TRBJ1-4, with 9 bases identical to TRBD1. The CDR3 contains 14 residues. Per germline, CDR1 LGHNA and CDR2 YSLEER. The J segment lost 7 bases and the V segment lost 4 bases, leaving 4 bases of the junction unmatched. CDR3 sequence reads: CASSLGTGFEKLFF. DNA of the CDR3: TGCGCCAGCAGCCTCGGGACAGGGTTTGAAAAACTGTTTTTT.

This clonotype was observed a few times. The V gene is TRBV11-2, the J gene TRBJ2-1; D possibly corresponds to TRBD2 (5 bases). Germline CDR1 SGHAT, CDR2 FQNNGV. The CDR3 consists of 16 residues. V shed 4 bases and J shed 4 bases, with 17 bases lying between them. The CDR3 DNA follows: TGTGCCAGCAGCTCCAGACGGGGTGCGGCTTACAATGAGCAGTTCTTC. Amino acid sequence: CASSSRRGAAYNEQFF.

CDR3 DNA sequence: TGTGCCAGCGTACGCGGGAACTCCTACGAGCAGTACTTC. It is translated as CASVRGNSYEQYF. This rearrangement joins TRBV7-2 to TRBJ2-7; D perhaps matches TRBD2 (6 bases). This CDR3 has 13 amino acids. V shed 8 bases and J shed 0 bases, with 11 bases lying between them. Germline values: CDR1 SGHTA, CDR2 FQGNSA.

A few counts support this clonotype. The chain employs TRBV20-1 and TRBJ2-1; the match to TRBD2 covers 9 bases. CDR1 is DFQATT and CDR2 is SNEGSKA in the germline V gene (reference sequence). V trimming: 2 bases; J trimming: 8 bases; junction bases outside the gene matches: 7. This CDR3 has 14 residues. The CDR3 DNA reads TGCAGTGCTAGAAAGCCGGGACTAGCCTATGAGCAGTTCTTC. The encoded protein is CSARKPGLAYEQFF.

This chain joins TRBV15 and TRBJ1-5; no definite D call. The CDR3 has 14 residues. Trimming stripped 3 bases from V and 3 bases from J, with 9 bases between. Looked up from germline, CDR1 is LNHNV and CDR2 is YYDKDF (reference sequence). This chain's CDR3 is CATSRGGPNQPQHF. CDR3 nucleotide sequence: TGTGCCACCAGCAGGGGAGGTCCCAATCAGCCCCAGCATTTT.

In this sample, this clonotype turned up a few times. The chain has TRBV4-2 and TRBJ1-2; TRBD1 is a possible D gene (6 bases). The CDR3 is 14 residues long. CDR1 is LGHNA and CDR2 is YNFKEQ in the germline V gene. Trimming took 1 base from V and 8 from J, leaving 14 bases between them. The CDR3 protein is CASSQAQGREGYTF. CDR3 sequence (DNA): TGTGCCAGCAGCCAAGCACAGGGAAGGGAAGGCTACACCTTC.

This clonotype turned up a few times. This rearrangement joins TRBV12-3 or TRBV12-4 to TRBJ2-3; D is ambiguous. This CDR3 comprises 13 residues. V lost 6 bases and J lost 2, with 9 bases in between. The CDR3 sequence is CASRIRVTDTQYF. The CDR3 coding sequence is TGTGCCAGCAGGATAAGAGTCACAGATACGCAGTATTTT.

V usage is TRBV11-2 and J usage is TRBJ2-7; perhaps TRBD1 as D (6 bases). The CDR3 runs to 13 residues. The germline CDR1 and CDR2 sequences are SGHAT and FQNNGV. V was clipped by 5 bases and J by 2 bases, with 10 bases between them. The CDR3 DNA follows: TGTGCCAGCAGCCGAGGACAGACCTACGAGCAGTACTTC. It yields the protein CASSRGQTYEQYF.

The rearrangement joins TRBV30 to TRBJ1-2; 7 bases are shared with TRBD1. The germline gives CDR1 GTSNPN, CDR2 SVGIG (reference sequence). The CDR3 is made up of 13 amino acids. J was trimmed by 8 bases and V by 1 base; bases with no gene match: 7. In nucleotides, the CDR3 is TGTGCCTGGAGTGATGAGAACAGGGGCGGCTACACCTTC. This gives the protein CAWSDENRGGYTF.

The CDR3 DNA reads as TGTGCCAGCAGCACGCAGGGGAGCTCCTACAATGAGCAGTTCTTC. This codes for CASSTQGSSYNEQFF. The chain is built from TRBV7-8 and TRBJ2-1; a possible D gene is TRBD1 (6 bases). With 5 bases removed from V and 0 bases from J, the gap between germline ends came to 11 bases. This CDR3 has 15 residues. The V gene's germline CDR1 is SGHVS and CDR2 FQNEAQ. Looking up the rest from reference TRBV7-8 and TRBJ2-1 gives the full variable domain: GAGVSQSPRYKVAKRGQDVALRCDPISGHVSLFWYQQALGQGPEFLTYFQNEAQLDKSGLPSDRFFAERPEGSVSTLKIQRTQQEDSAVYLCASSTQGSSYNEQFFGPGTRLTVL.

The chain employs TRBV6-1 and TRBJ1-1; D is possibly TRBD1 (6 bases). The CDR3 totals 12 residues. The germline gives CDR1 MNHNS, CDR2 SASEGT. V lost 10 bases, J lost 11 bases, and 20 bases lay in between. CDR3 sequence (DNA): TGTGCCATCCTACAGGGCTCCCGATCGGCTTTCTTT. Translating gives CAILQGSRSAFF.

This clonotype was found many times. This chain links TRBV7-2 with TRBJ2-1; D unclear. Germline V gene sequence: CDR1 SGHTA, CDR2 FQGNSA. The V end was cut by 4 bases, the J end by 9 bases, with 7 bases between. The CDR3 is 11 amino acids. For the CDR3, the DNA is TGTGCCAGCAGCTATGGGATTGAGCAGTTCTTC. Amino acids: CASSYGIEQFF.